The next 9 T cell receptor beta chains were all read from a single sample in a study of technical replicates of blood from four donors (dated by TCRdb to 2017 to 2019). The library relied on the immunoSEQ multiplex PCR assay. TCRdb carries this immuneACCESS record with in-frame sequences only. Its versions omit some clonotypes, under half of them owing to an unresolved V gene in the studies checked, with the rest unexplained. This sample lists about 61,000 clones; 97% were detected once. The ten largest clones add up to over 0.15% of the sample. The specimen sequenced was T cells isolated from PBMCs. All receptors derive from a human donor in good health.

V usage is TRBV10-1 and J usage is TRBJ2-3; tentatively, D is TRBD2 (6 bases). Deletions cut 7 bases from V and 2 bases from J, with 16 bases between. The CDR3 runs 15 residues. Germline loops: CDR1 WNHNN, CDR2 SYGVQD (reference sequence). CDR3 residues: CASTDPGASTDTQYF. CDR3 coding DNA: TGCGCCAGCACGGATCCGGGAGCCTCCACAGATACGCAGTATTTT.

The chain is built from TRBV4-1 and TRBJ1-2; no clear D. The CDR3 runs to 14 residues. CDR1 and CDR2 from the germline V gene are MGHRA and YSYEKL. V dropped 1 base and J dropped 4 bases, with 10 bases sitting between them. As DNA, the CDR3 is TGCGCCAGCAGCCAAGTTGCGGGGATCTATGGCTACACCTTC. Residues: CASSQVAGIYGYTF.

The gene calls are TRBV28 and TRBJ1-2, with TRBD1 matching 9 bases. Germline values: CDR1 MDHEN, CDR2 SYDVKM. This CDR3 region has 13 residues. V was clipped by 5 bases and J by 5 bases; unmatched bases: 3. The CDR3 is CASSEGQGYGYTF. The CDR3 DNA follows: TGTGCCAGCAGTGAGGGACAGGGATATGGCTACACCTTC.

The chain is built from TRBV5-1 and TRBJ2-7; 7 positions agree with TRBD1. CDR3 size: 13 residues. Germline assignment: CDR1 SGHRS and CDR2 YFSETQ. Trimming removed 7 bases from V and 5 bases from J; junction bases left unmatched: 9. The CDR3 DNA reads TGCGCCAGCGACCTGGGTCAGGGGGACGAGCAGTACTTC. Encoded protein: CASDLGQGDEQYF.

The CDR3 protein is CASSQAGATNEKLFF. In nucleotides, the CDR3 is TGCGCCAGCAGCCAAGCAGGGGCGACTAATGAAAAACTGTTTTTT. This chain uses TRBV4-1 with TRBJ1-4; weak D call: TRBD1 (6 bases). This CDR3 contains 15 residues. Trimming took off 1 base at V and 2 bases at J, with 8 bases between the two ends. Looked up from germline, CDR1 is MGHRA and CDR2 is YSYEKL.

The chain has TRBV11-2 and TRBJ1-2; 7 bases agree with TRBD1. Germline V gene lookup returns CDR1 SGHAT and CDR2 FQNNGV. The CDR3 consists of 17 residues. V lost 5 bases and J lost 1; bases outside the gene matches: 13. CDR3 loop: CASSQLRDSQINYGYTF. The CDR3 bases are TGTGCCAGCAGCCAACTACGGGACAGCCAAATTAACTATGGCTACACCTTC.

In this sample, this clone turned up once. The chain links TRBV12-2 to TRBJ1-5; TRBD1, the table's D call, lacks a check against the DNA. TRBV12-2 represents a pseudogene. The CDR3 is 17 residues long. The CDR3 loop is CASRLVCPRDRNQPQHF. The CDR3, as DNA: TGTGCAAGTCGCTTAGTTTGTCCGCGGGACAGAAATCAGCCCCAGCATTTT.

V and J are TRBV10-1 and TRBJ1-5, with unresolved D. Per germline, CDR1 WNHNN and CDR2 SYGVQD (reference sequence). The V gene lost 8 bases and the J gene lost 0 bases, with 8 bases spanning the gap. The CDR3 totals 13 residues. CDR3 amino acids: CASQAGSNQPQHF. Written as DNA, the CDR3 is TGCGCCAGCCAGGCGGGTAGCAATCAGCCCCAGCATTTT.

The CDR3 region has the DNA TGTGCCAGCAGAGATCATAGAGGACTCCAAGAGACCCAGTACTTC. Amino acids: CASRDHRGLQETQYF. V usage is TRBV2 and J usage is TRBJ2-5, with a weak D call TRBD2 (5 bases). V lost 6 bases to trimming and J lost 1 base, with 15 bases between them. The CDR3 contains 15 residues. The germline gives CDR1 SNHLY, CDR2 FYNNEI.